A selection of T cell receptor beta chains follows, all from one sample in a study of CD8 T cells in Susac syndrome. Each CDR3 protein is one row after TCRdb ran MiXCR on the immunoSEQ multiplex PCR reads. The table has about 120,000 distinct CDR3 sequences, approximately 94% seen once. Sequenced: CD4+ T cells from PBMCs. The origin of the receptors is a human donor in good health. Both conserved end residues are part of each CDR3. D genes are given only for firm matches. Size values are once, few and many counts, or a class for expanded clones, and some rows have none.

J,size,D,V,CDR3,DNA
TRBJ2-2,NA,NA,TRBV3-1,CASSLGAGVTGELFF,TGTGCCAGCAGCCTAGGAGCTGGGGTTACCGGGGAGCTGTTTTTT
TRBJ1-1,NA,NA,TRBV11-1,CASSLISGAVGTEAFF,TGTGCCAGCAGCTTAATATCAGGGGCGGTCGGCACTGAAGCTTTCTTT
TRBJ2-2,NA,TRBD2,TRBV5-4,CASSPAGLAGVDGELFF,TGTGCCAGCAGCCCGGCGGGGCTAGCGGGAGTTGACGGGGAGCTGTTTTTT
TRBJ2-7,NA,NA,TRBV15,CATSRGGTRGGEQYF,TGTGCCACCAGCAGAGGAGGGACCCGAGGGGGAGAGCAGTACTTC
TRBJ2-4,NA,NA,TRBV29-1,CSVEGGEDIQYF,TGCAGCGTTGAAGGGGGCGAGGACATTCAGTACTTC
TRBJ2-5,NA,NA,TRBV28,CASSHYRVGETQYF,TGTGCCAGCAGCCATTACAGGGTCGGAGAGACCCAGTACTTC
TRBJ2-5,NA,TRBD2,TRBV2,CASRAGLAGGETQYF,TGTGCCAGCAGGGCGGGACTAGCGGGAGGAGAGACCCAGTACTTC
TRBJ2-2,NA,TRBD2,TRBV27,CASRRPSGSLAGELFF,TGTGCCAGCAGACGACCTAGCGGGAGCCTTGCCGGGGAGCTGTTTTTT
TRBJ1-2,NA,TRBD1,TRBV5-1,CASSLGTGGDGYTF,TGCGCCAGCAGCTTGGGGACAGGGGGCGATGGCTACACCTTC
TRBJ2-2,once,NA,TRBV6-1,CASSDRGRETTGELFF,TGTGCCAGCAGTGATAGGGGCAGAGAGACCACCGGGGAGCTGTTTTTT
TRBJ1-6,NA,TRBD1,TRBV3-1,CASSQVGQGGSPLHF,TGTGCCAGCAGCCAGGTTGGACAGGGAGGATCACCCCTCCACTTT
TRBJ1-5,NA,TRBD1,TRBV19,CASSNRGDSQPQHF,TGTGCCAGCTCAAACAGGGGGGATAGTCAGCCCCAGCATTTT
TRBJ2-1,NA,NA,TRBV20-1,CSAGSSYNEQFF,TGCAGTGCTGGGAGCTCCTACAATGAGCAGTTCTTC
TRBJ2-3,NA,TRBD2,TRBV3-1,CASSLSGGTSGRGTQYF,TGTGCCAGCAGCCTCTCCGGAGGGACTAGCGGGAGAGGTACGCAGTATTTT
TRBJ2-3,NA,NA,TRBV7-2,CASSLGGQSTDTQYF,TGTGCCAGCAGCCTAGGGGGACAAAGCACAGATACGCAGTATTTT
TRBJ1-1,NA,TRBD1,TRBV12-3/TRBV12-4,CASSRTGEAFF,TGTGCCAGCAGCCGGACAGGTGAAGCTTTCTTT
TRBJ2-1,NA,NA,TRBV4-2,CASSQGDGSSYNEQFF,TGTGCCAGCAGCCAAGGTGACGGGAGCTCCTACAATGAGCAGTTCTTC
TRBJ2-1,few,NA,TRBV11-2,CASSLMGTYNEQFF,TGTGCCAGCAGCTTGATGGGGACATACAATGAGCAGTTCTTC
TRBJ2-2,NA,NA,TRBV27,CASSAQGSSQGTGELFF,TGTGCCAGCAGCGCCCAGGGATCCTCCCAGGGGACCGGGGAGCTGTTTTTT
TRBJ2-7,NA,NA,TRBV7-9,CASSPLRNSYEQYF,TGTGCCAGCAGCCCGCTCCGGAACTCCTACGAGCAGTACTTC
TRBJ2-5,NA,NA,TRBV7-2,CASSLVGASQETQYF,TGTGCCAGCAGCTTAGTAGGAGCGTCTCAAGAGACCCAGTACTTC
TRBJ2-2,NA,NA,TRBV5-6,CASSLTAGANTGELFF,TGTGCCAGCAGCTTGACGGCCGGGGCGAACACCGGGGAGCTGTTTTTT
TRBJ1-3,NA,NA,TRBV5-4,CASSLDVGLSGNTIYF,TGTGCCAGCAGCTTGGATGTGGGTTTATCTGGAAACACCATATATTTT
TRBJ2-7,NA,NA,TRBV3-1,CASSQGPHEQYF,TGTGCCAGCAGCCAAGGGCCTCACGAGCAGTACTTC
TRBJ1-6,NA,NA,TRBV6-1,CASSPRQATSSYNSPLHF,TGTGCCAGCAGCCCTCGACAGGCCACCAGCTCCTATAATTCACCCCTCCACTTT
TRBJ1-2,NA,NA,TRBV19,CASLPGPGYGYTF,TGTGCCAGTTTACCAGGGCCCGGCTATGGCTACACCTTC
TRBJ2-7,NA,NA,TRBV6-5,CATYRDTSYEQYF,TGTGCCACCTACCGAGACACATCCTACGAGCAGTACTTC
TRBJ2-1,NA,TRBD2,TRBV9,CASSVGLGGSGSHEQFF,TGTGCCAGCAGCGTAGGCCTTGGGGGTAGCGGGAGCCATGAGCAGTTCTTC